This T cell receptor beta chain was recorded in a study of T cells in Graves' hyperthyroidism and ophthalmopathy. Points from the study as a whole: The model identified upcoming ophthalmopathy a median roughly 6.5 months ahead of onset. Blood samples included most of the expanded thyroid clonotypes exceeding 0.001.

As for this clonotype: Its antigen is not identified.

V was pared by 6 bases and J by 7 bases, with 21 bases between. CDR3 length: 15 residues. Germline V CDR1 and CDR2: SGHTA, FQGNSA. The study defined stable Graves' hyperthyroidism as no ophthalmopathy progression within 18 months. Orbital computed tomography, thyroid ultrasound, serum thyroxine and TRAb, and clinical symptoms together informed the diagnoses. From RNA transcripts, TCR beta CDR3 regions were amplified. HTBI primers were the set used in a first-round RT-PCR of the TCR CDR3. TCRdb reprocessed the multiplex PCR reads with MiXCR, giving one entry per CDR3 protein. Altogether almost 600,000 distinct CDR3 sequences are present, more than 45% being singletons, with the ten largest covering around 8%.

Sequenced: peripheral blood or thyroid tissue (not recorded which). The chain combines TRBV7-2 with TRBJ2-5; D might be TRBD1 (5 bases). This receptor was identified in a woman between 18 and 29 years old with Graves' hyperthyroidism. The CDR3 region is CASSEALRGFGTQYF. The CDR3 bases are TGTGCCAGCAGTGAAGCGCTTAGGGGATTCGGGACCCAGTACTTC.